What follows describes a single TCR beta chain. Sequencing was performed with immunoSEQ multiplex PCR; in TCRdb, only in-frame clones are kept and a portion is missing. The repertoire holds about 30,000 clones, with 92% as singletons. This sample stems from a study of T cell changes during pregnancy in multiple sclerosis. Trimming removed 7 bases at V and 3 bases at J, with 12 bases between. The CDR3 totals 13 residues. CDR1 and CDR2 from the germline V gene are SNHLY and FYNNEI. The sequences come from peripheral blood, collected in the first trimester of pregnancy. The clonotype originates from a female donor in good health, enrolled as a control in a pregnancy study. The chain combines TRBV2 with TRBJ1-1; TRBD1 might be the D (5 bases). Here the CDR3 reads CASKSPGDTEAFF. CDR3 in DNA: TGTGCCAGCAAGTCGCCGGGGGACACTGAAGCTTTCTTT.